This is a list of T cell receptor beta chains from one sample in a study of cytomegalovirus exposure and HLA in healthy donors. Sequencing was performed with immunoSEQ multiplex PCR; in TCRdb, only in-frame clones are kept and a portion is missing. The sample lists about 70,000 clones, 74% occurring once. Material: PBMCs. The receptors were sampled from a human donor in good health. CDR3s include the opening cysteine and the closing phenylalanine or tryptophan. Fields, in order: V gene, clone size, J gene, D gene, CDR3 DNA, CDR3 protein. D genes are given only for firm matches. The size entry is marked missing in some rows and otherwise reads once, few, many or a size class.

TRBV7-2	.	TRBJ2-7	TRBD1	TGTGCCAGCAGCCCCAGCCTCGGGACAGGGTCCATGTACGAGCAGTACTTC	CASSPSLGTGSMYEQYF
TRBV18	few	TRBJ2-3	.	TGTGCCAGCTCACCCCGGGTTAGCTCGGATACGCAGTATTTT	CASSPRVSSDTQYF
TRBV10-3	.	TRBJ1-2	TRBD1	TGTGCCATCAGTCCGGACCGGGACAGCTATGGCTACACCTTC	CAISPDRDSYGYTF
TRBV7-9	.	TRBJ2-7	TRBD1	TGTGCCAGCAGCTACCCGGACAGGTTGGGGGAGCAGTACTTC	CASSYPDRLGEQYF
TRBV19	many	TRBJ2-7	TRBD2	TGTGCCAGTAGTCGGGAGGCCGCCTACGAGCAGTACTTC	CASSREAAYEQYF
TRBV19	.	TRBJ1-5	.	TGTGCCAGTAGTAATACGGTTACAGGGATCCCAAGCAATCAGCCCCAGCATTTT	CASSNTVTGIPSNQPQHF
TRBV7-2	.	TRBJ1-2	.	TGTGCCAGCAGCTTATACAGGTCGGTTGGCTACACCTTC	CASSLYRSVGYTF
TRBV5-4	.	TRBJ2-1	TRBD2	TGTGCCAGCAGCCCGGGGACTAGCCTTAATGAGCAGTTCTTC	CASSPGTSLNEQFF
TRBV7-9	few	TRBJ2-1	.	TGTGCCAGCAGTACCCTATACAGGGAGCAGTTCTTC	CASSTLYREQFF
TRBV27	once	TRBJ2-7	.	TGTGCCAGCAGACGCGGGCGGGGATACGAGCAGTACTTC	CASRRGRGYEQYF
TRBV5-1	once	TRBJ2-3	TRBD2	TGCGCCAGCAGCTTGGAACTAGCGGGAGCTACAGATACGCAGTATTTT	CASSLELAGATDTQYF
TRBV30	.	TRBJ1-2	.	TGTGCCTGGAAGACCGGCTACAGGGGCTACACCTTC	CAWKTGYRGYTF
TRBV19	.	TRBJ1-1	TRBD1	TGTGCCAGTAGTTCGACAGGGCGAACTGAAGCTTTCTTT	CASSSTGRTEAFF
TRBV18	.	TRBJ2-7	.	TGTGCCAGCTCCTCAGCGCCAGCCTACGAGCAGTACTTC	CASSSAPAYEQYF
TRBV10-2	.	TRBJ2-5	.	TGCGCCAGCAGCGCGGAGACCCAGTACTTC	CASSAETQYF
TRBV6-5	.	TRBJ2-3	TRBD1	TGTGCCAGCAGCCCTACAGGGGCGCCAGATACGCAGTATTTT	CASSPTGAPDTQYF
TRBV18	once	TRBJ1-1	.	TGTGCCAGCTCACCAACGGGAGGGGACACTGAAGCTTTCTTT	CASSPTGGDTEAFF
TRBV6-6	.	TRBJ2-7	TRBD1	TGTGCCAGCTCCCCGGGACAGAGTTTCTACGAGCAGTACTTC	CASSPGQSFYEQYF
TRBV7-9	.	TRBJ2-7	TRBD1	TGTGCCAGCAGCTCTTACGGACAGGGCACAAAGCTGTACTTC	CASSSYGQGTKLYF
TRBV4-1	.	TRBJ1-2	.	TGCGCCAGCAGCCAATTGGGGCGCGGCTATGGCTACACCTTC	CASSQLGRGYGYTF
TRBV30	.	TRBJ2-1	.	TGTGCCTGGAGTGTACCTAAATACAATGAGCAGTTCTTC	CAWSVPKYNEQFF
TRBV30	.	TRBJ1-6	TRBD1	TGTGCCTGCACATATCGCGACAGGGATAATTCACCCCTCCACTTT	CACTYRDRDNSPLHF